This TCR beta chain was recovered during a study of early T cells in non-severe SARS-CoV-2 infection. Overall study context: Sequencing of bulk RNA from unsorted whole blood was done, without chain pairing. The study's findings and limits: The VDJdb matching leaned toward anti-spike CD8 responses and overlooked private and CD4 specificities.

Unique molecular identifiers (one per individual cDNA molecule) were attached. TCRdb independently ran MiXCR on the 5' RACE reads; one entry per CDR3 protein. The profile shows under 85,000 distinct CDR3 sequences, approximately 15% of them singletons. The CDR3 runs to 13 residues. V gave up 3 bases and J gave up 4 bases, with 7 bases separating them. Looked up from germline, CDR1 is LGHDT and CDR2 is YNNKEL (reference sequence). This clonotype was counted many times. No antigen is known for it. The chain recombines TRBV3-1 with TRBJ2-1; a weak D match, TRBD1 (5 bases). This sample comprised whole blood, obtained at baseline. The clonotype comes from an adult who was a healthcare worker with PCR-confirmed SARS-CoV-2 infection or an uninfected control (not recorded which). The CDR3: CASSHGAYNEQFF. The CDR3 bases are TGTGCCAGCAGCCATGGGGCTTACAATGAGCAGTTCTTC.